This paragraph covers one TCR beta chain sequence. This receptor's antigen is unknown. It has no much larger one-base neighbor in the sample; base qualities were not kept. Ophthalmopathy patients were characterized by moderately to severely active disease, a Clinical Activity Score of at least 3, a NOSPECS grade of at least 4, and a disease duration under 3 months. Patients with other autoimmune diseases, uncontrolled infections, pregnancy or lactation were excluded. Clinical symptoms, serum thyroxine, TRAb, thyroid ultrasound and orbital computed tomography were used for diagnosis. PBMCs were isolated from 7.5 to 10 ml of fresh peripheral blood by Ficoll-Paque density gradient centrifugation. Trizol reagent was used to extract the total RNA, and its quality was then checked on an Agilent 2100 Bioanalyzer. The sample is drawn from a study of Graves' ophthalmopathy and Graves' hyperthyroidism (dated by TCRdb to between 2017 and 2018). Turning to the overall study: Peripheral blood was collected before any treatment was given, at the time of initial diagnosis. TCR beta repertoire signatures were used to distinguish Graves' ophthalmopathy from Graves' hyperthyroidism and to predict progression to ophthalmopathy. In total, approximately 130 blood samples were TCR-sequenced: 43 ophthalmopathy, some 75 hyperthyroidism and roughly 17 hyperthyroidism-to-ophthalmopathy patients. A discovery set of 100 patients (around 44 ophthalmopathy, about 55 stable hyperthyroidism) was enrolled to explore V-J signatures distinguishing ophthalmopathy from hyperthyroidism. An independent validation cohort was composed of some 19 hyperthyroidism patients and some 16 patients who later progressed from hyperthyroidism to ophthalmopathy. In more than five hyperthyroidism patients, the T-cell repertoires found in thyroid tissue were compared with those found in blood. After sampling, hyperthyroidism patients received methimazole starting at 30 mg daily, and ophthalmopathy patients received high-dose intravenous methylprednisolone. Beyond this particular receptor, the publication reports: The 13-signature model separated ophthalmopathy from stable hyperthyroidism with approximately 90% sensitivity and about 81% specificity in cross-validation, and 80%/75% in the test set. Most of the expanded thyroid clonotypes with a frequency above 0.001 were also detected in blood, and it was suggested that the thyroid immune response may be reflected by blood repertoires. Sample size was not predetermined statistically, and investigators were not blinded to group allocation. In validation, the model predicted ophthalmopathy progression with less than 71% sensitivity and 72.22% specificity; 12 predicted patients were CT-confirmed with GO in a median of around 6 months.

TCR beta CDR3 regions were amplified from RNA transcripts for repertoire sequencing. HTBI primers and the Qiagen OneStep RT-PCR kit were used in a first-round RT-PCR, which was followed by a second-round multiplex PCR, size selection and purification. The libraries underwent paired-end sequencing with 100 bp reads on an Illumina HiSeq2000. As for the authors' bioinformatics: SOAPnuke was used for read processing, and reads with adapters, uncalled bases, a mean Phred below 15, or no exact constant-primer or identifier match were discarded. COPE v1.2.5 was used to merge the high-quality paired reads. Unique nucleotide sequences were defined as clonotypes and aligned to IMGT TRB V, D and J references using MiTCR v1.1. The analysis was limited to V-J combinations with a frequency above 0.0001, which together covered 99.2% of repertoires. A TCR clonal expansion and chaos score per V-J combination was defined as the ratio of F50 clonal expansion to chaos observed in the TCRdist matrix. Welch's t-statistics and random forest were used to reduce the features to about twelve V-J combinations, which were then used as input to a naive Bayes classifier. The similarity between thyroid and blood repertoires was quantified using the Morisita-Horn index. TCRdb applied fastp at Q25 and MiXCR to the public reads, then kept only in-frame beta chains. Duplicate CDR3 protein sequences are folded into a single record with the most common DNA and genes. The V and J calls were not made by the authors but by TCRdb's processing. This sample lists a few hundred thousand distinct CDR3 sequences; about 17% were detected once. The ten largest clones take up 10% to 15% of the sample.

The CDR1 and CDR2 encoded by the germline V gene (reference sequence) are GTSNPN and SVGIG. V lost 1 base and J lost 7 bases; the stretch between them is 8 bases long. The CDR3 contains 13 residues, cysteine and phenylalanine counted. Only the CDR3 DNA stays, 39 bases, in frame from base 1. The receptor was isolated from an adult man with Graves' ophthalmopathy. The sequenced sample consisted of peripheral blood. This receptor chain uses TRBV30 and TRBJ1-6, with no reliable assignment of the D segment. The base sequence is TGTGCCTGGAGTGATGGAGCAAATTCACCCCTCCACTTT. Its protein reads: CAWSDGANSPLHF.